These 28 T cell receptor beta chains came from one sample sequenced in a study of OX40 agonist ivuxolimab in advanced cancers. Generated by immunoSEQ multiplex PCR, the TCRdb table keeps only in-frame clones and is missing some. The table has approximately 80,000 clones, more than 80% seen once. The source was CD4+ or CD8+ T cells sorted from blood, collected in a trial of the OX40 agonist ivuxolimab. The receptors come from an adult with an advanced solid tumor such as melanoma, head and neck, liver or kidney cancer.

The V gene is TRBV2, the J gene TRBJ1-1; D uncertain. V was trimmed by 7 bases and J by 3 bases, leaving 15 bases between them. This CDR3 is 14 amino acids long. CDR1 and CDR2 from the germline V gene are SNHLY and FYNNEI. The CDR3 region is CASTPGPEDTEAFF. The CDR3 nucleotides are TGTGCCAGCACCCCAGGACCGGAAGACACTGAAGCTTTCTTT.

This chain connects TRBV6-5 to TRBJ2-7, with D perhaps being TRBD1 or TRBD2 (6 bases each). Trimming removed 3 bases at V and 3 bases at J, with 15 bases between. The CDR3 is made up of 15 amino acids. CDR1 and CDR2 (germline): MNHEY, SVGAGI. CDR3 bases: TGTGCCAGCAGTTATAGTTCGGGGGCTAACTACGAGCAGTACTTC. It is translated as CASSYSSGANYEQYF.

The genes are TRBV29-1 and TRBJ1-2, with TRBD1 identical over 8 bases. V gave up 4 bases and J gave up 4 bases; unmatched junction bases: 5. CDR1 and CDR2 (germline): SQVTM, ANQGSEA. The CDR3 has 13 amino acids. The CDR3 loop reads CSVVTGDAYGYTF. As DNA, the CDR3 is TGCAGCGTTGTGACAGGGGATGCCTATGGCTACACCTTC.

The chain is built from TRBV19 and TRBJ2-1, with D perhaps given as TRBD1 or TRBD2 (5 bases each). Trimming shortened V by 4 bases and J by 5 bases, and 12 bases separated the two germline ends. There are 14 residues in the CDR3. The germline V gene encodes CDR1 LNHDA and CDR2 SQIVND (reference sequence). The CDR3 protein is CASSRDLEDNEQFF. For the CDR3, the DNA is TGTGCCAGTAGTAGGGACCTCGAGGACAATGAGCAGTTCTTC. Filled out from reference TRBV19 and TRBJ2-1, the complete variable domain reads DGGITQSPKYLFRKEGQNVTLSCEQNLNHDAMYWYRQDPGQGLRLIYYSQIVNDFQKGDIAEGYSVSREKKESFPLTVTSAQKNPTAFYLCASSRDLEDNEQFFGPGTRLTVL.

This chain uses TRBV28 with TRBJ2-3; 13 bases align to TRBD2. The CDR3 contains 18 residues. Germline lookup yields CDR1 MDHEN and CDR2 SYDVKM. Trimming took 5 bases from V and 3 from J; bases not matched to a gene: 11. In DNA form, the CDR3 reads TGTGCCAGCAGTCTCGCCACTAGCGGGGGGGCTTTGACAGATACGCAGTATTTT. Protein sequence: CASSLATSGGALTDTQYF.

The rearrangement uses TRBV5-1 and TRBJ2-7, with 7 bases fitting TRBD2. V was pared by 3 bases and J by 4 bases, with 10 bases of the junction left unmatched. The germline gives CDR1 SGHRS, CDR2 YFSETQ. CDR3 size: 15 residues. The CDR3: CASSSVGGPLYEQYF. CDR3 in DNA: TGCGCCAGCAGCTCGGTGGGAGGGCCTCTGTACGAGCAGTACTTC.

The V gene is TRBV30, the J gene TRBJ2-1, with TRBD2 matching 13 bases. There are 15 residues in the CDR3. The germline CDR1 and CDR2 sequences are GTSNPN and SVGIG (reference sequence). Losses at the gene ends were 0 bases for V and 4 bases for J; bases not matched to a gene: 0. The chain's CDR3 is CAWSVLAGGYNEQFF. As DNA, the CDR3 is TGTGCCTGGAGTGTACTAGCGGGGGGGTACAATGAGCAGTTCTTC.

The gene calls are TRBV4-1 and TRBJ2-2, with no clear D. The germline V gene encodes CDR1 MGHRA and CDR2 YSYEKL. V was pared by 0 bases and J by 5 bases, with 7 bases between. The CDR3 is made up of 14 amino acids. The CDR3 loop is CASSQDSGTGELFF. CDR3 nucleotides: TGCGCCAGCAGCCAAGATTCAGGTACCGGGGAGCTGTTTTTT.

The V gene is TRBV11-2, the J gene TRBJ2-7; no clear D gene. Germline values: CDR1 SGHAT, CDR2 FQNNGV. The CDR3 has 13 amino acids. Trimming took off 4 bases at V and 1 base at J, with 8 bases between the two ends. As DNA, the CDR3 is TGTGCCAGCAGCTCCGATCCTTCCTACGAGCAGTACGTC. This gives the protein CASSSDPSYEQYV.

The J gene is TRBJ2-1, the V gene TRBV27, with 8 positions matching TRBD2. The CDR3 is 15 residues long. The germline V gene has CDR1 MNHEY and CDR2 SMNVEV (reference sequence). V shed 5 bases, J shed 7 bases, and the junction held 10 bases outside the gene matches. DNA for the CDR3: TGTGCCAGCAGTCTGGTGCGGGGGGTTGCAAATGAGCAGTTCTTC. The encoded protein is CASSLVRGVANEQFF.

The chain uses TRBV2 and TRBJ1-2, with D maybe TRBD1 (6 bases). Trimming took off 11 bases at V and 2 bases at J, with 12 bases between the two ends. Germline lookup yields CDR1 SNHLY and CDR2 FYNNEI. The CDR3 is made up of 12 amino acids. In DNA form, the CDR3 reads TGTGCCGCAACGGGGGGCAACTATGGCTACACCTTC. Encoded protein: CAATGGNYGYTF.

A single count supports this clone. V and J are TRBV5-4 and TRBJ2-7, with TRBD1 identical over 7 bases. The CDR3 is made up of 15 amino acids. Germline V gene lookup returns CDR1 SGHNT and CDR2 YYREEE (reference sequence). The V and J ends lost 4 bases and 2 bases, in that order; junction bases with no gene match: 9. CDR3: CASSQDRFLTYEQYF. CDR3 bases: TGTGCCAGCAGCCAGGACAGGTTTTTAACCTACGAGCAGTACTTC.

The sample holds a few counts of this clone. CDR3 nucleotide sequence: TGTGCCTGGAGTGATCCGGGACTTTATGCTGAAGCTTTCTTT. Amino acids: CAWSDPGLYAEAFF. The rearrangement uses TRBV30 and TRBJ1-1; TRBD1 might be the D (5 bases). Germline CDR1 reads GTSNPN; CDR2 reads SVGIG (reference sequence). The CDR3 length is 14 residues. V was cut by 1 base and J by 6 bases, with 15 bases left in between.

The CDR3 spells CASSFSDSGNTIYF. The CDR3 nucleotides read TGTGCCAGCAGTTTCTCAGACTCTGGAAACACCATATATTTT. V is TRBV28 and J is TRBJ1-3; no clear D. With 3 bases removed from V and 0 bases from J, the gap between germline ends came to 6 bases. From germline, CDR1 is MDHEN and CDR2 SYDVKM. The CDR3 contains 14 residues.

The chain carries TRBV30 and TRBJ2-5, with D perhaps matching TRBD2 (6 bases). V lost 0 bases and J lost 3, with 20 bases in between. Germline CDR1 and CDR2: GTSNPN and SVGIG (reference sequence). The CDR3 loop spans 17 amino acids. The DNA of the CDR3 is TGTGCCTGGAGTGTACATTCTCTAGGGACTGAGGAAGAGACCCAGTACTTC. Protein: CAWSVHSLGTEEETQYF. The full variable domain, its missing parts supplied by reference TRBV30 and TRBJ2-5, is SQTIHQWPATLVQPVGSPLSLECTVEGTSNPNLYWYRQAAGRGLQLLFYSVGIGQISSEVPQNLSASRPQDRQFILSSKKLLLSDSGFYLCAWSVHSLGTEEETQYFGPGTRLLVL.

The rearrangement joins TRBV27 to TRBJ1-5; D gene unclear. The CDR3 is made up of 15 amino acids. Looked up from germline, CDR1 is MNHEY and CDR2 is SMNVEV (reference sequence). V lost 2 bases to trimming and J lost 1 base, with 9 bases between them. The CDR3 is CASSLGPGSNQPQHF. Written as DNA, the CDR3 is TGTGCCAGCAGTTTAGGGCCTGGGAGCAATCAGCCCCAGCATTTT.

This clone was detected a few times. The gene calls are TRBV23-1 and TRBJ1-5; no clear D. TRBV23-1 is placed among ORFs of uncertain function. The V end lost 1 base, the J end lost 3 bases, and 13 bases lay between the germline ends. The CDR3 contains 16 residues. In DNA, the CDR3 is TGCGCCAGCAGTCAATTGGGTAGGGAAGACAATCAGCCCCAGCATTTT. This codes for CASSQLGREDNQPQHF.

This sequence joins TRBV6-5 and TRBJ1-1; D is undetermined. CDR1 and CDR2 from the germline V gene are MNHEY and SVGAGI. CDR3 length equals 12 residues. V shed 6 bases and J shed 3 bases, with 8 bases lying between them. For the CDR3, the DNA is TGTGCCAGCAGCAATCTAGACACTGAAGCTTTCTTT. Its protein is CASSNLDTEAFF.

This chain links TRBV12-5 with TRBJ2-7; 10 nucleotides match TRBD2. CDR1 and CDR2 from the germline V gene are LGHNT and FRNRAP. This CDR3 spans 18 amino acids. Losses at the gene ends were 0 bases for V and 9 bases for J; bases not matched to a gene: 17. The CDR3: CASGLVIRDSSGRDGQYV. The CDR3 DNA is TGTGCTAGTGGTTTGGTAATCCGGGATTCGAGCGGGAGGGATGGGCAGTACGTC.

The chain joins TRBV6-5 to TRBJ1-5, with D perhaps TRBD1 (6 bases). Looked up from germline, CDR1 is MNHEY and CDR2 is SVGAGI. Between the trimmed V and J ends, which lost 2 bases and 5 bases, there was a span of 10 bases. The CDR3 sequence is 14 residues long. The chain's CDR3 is CASSYGEGDQPQHF. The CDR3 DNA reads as TGTGCCAGCAGTTACGGGGAGGGGGATCAGCCCCAGCATTTT.

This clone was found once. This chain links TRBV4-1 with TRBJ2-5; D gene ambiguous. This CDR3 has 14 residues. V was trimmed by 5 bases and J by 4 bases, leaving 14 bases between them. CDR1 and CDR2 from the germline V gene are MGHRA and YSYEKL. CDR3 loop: CASSSFPRRETQYF. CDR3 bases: TGCGCCAGCAGCTCATTTCCGCGGCGAGAGACCCAGTACTTC.

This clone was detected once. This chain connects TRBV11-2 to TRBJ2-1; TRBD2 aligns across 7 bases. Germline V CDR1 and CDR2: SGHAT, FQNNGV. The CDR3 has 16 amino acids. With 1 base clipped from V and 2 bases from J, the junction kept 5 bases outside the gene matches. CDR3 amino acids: CASSLGGGRTYNEQFF. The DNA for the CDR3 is TGTGCCAGCAGCTTAGGGGGGGGACGGACCTACAATGAGCAGTTCTTC. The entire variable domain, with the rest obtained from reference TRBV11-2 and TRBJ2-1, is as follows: EAGVAQSPRYKIIEKRQSVAFWCNPISGHATLYWYQQILGQGPKLLIQFQNNGVVDDSQLPKDRFSAERLKGVDSTLKIQPAKLEDSAVYLCASSLGGGRTYNEQFFGPGTRLTVL.

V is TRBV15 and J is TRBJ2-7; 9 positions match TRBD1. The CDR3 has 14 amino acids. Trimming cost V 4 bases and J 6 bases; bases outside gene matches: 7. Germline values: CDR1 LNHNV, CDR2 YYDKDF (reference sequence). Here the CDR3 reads CATSKDRGLGEQYV. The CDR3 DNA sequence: TGTGCCACCAGCAAGGACAGGGGACTCGGCGAGCAGTACGTC.

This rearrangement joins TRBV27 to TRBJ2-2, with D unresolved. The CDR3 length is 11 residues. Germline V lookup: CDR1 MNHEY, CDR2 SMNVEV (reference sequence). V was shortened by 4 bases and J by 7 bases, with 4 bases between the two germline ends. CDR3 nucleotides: TGTGCCAGCAGTTGGAGCGGGGAGCTGTTTTTT. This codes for CASSWSGELFF.

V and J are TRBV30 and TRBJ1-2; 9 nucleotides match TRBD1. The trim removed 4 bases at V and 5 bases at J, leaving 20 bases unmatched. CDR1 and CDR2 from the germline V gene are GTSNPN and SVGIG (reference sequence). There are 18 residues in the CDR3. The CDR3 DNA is TGTGCCTGGATATGGCCGACCGGGACAGGGTCAGGGGGATATGGCTACACCTTC. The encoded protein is CAWIWPTGTGSGGYGYTF.

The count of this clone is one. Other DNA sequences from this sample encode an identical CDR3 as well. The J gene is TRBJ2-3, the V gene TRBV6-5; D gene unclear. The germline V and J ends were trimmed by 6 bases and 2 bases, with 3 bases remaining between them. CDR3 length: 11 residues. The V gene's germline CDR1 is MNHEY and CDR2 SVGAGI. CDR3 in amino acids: CASSDTDTQYF. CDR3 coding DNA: TGTGCCAGCAGCGACACAGATACGCAGTATTTT.

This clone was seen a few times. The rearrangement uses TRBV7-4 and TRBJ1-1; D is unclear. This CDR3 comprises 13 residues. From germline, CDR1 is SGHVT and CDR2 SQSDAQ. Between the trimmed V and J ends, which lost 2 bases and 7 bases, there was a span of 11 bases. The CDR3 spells CASSLKMGSEAFF. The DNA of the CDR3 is TGTGCCAGCAGCTTAAAGATGGGCAGTGAAGCTTTCTTT.

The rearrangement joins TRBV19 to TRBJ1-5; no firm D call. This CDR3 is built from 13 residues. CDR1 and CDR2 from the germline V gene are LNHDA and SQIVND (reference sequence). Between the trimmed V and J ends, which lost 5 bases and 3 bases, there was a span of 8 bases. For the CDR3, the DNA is TGTGCCAGTAGTTCTCTCCTCAATCAGCCCCAGCATTTT. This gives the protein CASSSLLNQPQHF.